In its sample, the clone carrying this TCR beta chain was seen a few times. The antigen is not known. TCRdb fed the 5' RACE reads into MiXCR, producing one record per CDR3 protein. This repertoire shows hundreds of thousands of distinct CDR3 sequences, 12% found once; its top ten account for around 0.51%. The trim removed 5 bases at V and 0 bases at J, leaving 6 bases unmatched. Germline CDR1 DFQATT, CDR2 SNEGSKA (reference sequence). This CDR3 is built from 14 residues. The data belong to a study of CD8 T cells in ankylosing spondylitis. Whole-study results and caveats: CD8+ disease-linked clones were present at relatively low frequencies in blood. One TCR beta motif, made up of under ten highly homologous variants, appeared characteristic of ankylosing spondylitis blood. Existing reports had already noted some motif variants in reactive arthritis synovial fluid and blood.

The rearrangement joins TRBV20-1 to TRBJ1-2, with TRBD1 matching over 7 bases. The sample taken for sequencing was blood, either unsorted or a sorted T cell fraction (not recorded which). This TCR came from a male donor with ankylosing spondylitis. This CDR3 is CSAPRGGANYGYTF. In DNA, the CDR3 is TGCAGTGCTCCCAGGGGGGGGGCTAACTATGGCTACACCTTC.